This T cell receptor (beta chain) originates from a study of molecular identifiers for immune sequencing clone quantification. MiXCR, applied by TCRdb to the PCR reads, yields one record per CDR3 protein. The top ten hold over 8% of the sample, which has about 98,000 distinct CDR3 sequences, 30% to 45% seen once. Whole-study results and caveats: Because of identical TCR molecules sharing a barcode, sizes of highly expanded clones could be underestimated.

The CDR3 sequence is 14 residues long. Looked up from germline, CDR1 is SGHVS and CDR2 is FNYEAQ. V was shortened by 1 base and J by 6 bases, with 10 bases between the two germline ends. This clonotype was observed a handful of times. The antigen is not known. The specimen sequenced was naive CD8+ T cells from blood, with Jurkat cell RNA spiked in. Stated subset: FACS-sorted CD8+CD4-CCR7+CD45RA+ naive T cells. The J gene is TRBJ1-5, the V gene TRBV7-6; D is unclear. This TCR came from a human donor in good health. Some libraries in this study had Jurkat cell RNA spiked in. The CDR3 DNA reads TGTGCCAGCAGCTTAGGGGGAATGGGTCAGCCCCAGCATTTT. It codes for CASSLGGMGQPQHF.